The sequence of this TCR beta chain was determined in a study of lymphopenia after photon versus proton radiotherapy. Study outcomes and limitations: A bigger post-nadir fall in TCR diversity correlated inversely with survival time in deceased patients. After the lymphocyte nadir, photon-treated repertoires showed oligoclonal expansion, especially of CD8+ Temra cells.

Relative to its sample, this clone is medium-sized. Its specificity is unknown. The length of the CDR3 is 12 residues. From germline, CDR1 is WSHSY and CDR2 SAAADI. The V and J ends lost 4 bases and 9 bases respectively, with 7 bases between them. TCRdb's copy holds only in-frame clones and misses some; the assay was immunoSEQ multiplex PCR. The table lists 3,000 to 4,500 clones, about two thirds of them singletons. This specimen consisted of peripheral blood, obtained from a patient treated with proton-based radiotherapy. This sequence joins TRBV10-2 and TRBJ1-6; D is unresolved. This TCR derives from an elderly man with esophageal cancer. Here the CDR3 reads CASSGASSPLHF. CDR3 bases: TGCGCCAGCAGTGGTGCGAGTTCACCCCTCCACTTT.